These 20 T cell receptor beta chains were sequenced from one sample in a study of blood T cells in healthy people across ages. Primers used in a second PCR of about 7 to 12 cycles were a sample-barcoded 5' primer and a J-beta primer mix. From the 5' RACE reads, TCRdb called clonotypes with MiXCR, one entry per CDR3 protein. Here the sample spans hundreds of thousands of distinct CDR3 sequences, roughly 21% being singletons. Sequenced: blood. The receptor source for this set is a man between 65 and 85 years old in good health.

The rearrangement joins TRBV5-5 to TRBJ2-7; D unclear. CDR3 length equals 14 residues. Germline V gene sequence: CDR1 SGHKS, CDR2 YYEKEE (reference sequence). V shed 0 bases and J shed 0 bases, with 7 bases lying between them. CDR3 in amino acids: CASSLATTSYEQYF. The CDR3 DNA is TGTGCCAGCAGCTTGGCGACAACCTCCTACGAGCAGTACTTC.

The chain employs TRBV6-5 and TRBJ1-6; TRBD1 agrees at 9 bases. After removal of 5 bases from V and 9 bases from J, the junction contained 8 bases not matched to a gene. CDR1 MNHEY and CDR2 SVGAGI come from the germline V gene. This CDR3 has 15 residues. The CDR3 DNA reads TGTGCCAGCAGTCAGAGGGGACAGGGAGGTTCACCCCTCCACTTT. Residues: CASSQRGQGGSPLHF.

This clonotype has only a few counts. V gene TRBV7-9 combines with J gene TRBJ1-5; tentatively, D is TRBD1 (5 bases). The length of the CDR3 is 16 residues. CDR1 and CDR2 (germline): SEHNR, FQNEAQ (reference sequence). V was cut by 5 bases and J by 9 bases, with 23 bases left in between. The CDR3 here is CASSMHAGANVWPQHF. The CDR3, as DNA: TGTGCCAGCAGCATGCATGCCGGGGCGAACGTTTGGCCCCAGCATTTT. The full variable domain, in which reference TRBV7-9 and TRBJ1-5 provide the parts outside the CDR3, is DTGVSQNPRHKITKRGQNVTFRCDPISEHNRLYWYRQTLGQGPEFLTYFQNEAQLEKSRLLSDRFSAERPKGSFSTLEIQRTEQGDSAMYLCASSMHAGANVWPQHFGDGTRLSIL.

The chain is built from TRBV2 and TRBJ2-5; possibly TRBD2 for D (6 bases). The assigned J gene may be wrong: the sequence end matches TRBJ2-1 better. The CDR3 is 12 residues long. Germline V CDR1 and CDR2: SNHLY, FYNNEI. For the CDR3, the DNA is TGTGCCAGCAGGGCTAGCGCCAATGAGCAGTTCTTC. Its translation: CASRASANEQFF.

This clonotype was counted only a few times. V and J are TRBV29-1 and TRBJ2-5; no firm D call. Trimming took off 6 bases at V and 2 bases at J, with 16 bases between the two ends. CDR3 length: 14 residues. The germline V gene encodes CDR1 SQVTM and CDR2 ANQGSEA. CDR3 protein: CSVRRASLQETQYF. In nucleotides, the CDR3 is TGCAGCGTCCGCCGGGCCAGTCTACAAGAGACCCAGTACTTC.

This clonotype showed up just a few times. The V call is TRBV20-1, the J call TRBJ1-1, with TRBD1 identical over 10 bases. The CDR3 consists of 14 residues. Per the germline V gene, CDR1 is DFQATT and CDR2 is SNEGSKA (reference sequence). Unmatched junction bases numbered 5, after V lost 4 bases and J lost 3 bases. The CDR3 coding sequence is TGCAGTGCTACAACGGACAGGGGGGACACTGAAGCTTTCTTT. Protein sequence: CSATTDRGDTEAFF.

A word on this clonotype: Relative to the germline gene, one junction end is altered; a read error may explain this. The chain is built from TRBV18 and TRBJ2-5; perhaps TRBD2 as D (6 bases). CDR3 length equals 15 residues. Germline lookup yields CDR1 KGHSH and CDR2 LQKENI. CDR3 in DNA: TGTGCCAGCTCAGCCTACGGAGGGCCCTCAGAGACCCCGTACTTC. It specifies CASSAYGGPSETPYF.

The V gene is TRBV15, the J gene TRBJ1-4; D unresolved. Trimming shortened V by 2 bases and J by 8 bases, and 9 bases separated the two germline ends. CDR3 size: 13 residues. CDR1 is LNHNV, CDR2 YYDKDF, per germline (reference sequence). CDR3 in amino acids: CATSRSIDEKLFF. In nucleotides, the CDR3 is TGTGCCACCAGCAGATCCATCGACGAAAAACTGTTTTTT.

About this clonotype: Because it lacks the conserved phenylalanine or tryptophan at the end, this CDR3 is likely a read error. As DNA, the CDR3 is TGCAGTGCTACCGGGACTAGCGGGAACGGGGAGACCCAGTACCTC. Amino acid sequence: CSATGTSGNGETQYL. The genes are TRBV20-1 and TRBJ2-5; the match to TRBD2 covers 13 bases. The CDR3 spans 15 residues. After removal of 4 bases from V and 5 bases from J, the junction contained 7 bases not matched to a gene. Germline-derived CDR1 and CDR2 are DFQATT and SNEGSKA (reference sequence).

This chain links TRBV30 with TRBJ2-2; 9 bases line up with TRBD2. V lost 0 bases and J lost 4; bases outside the gene matches: 6. The CDR3 totals 16 residues. Germline values: CDR1 GTSNPN, CDR2 SVGIG (reference sequence). The CDR3 DNA reads as TGTGCCTGGAGTGTACTAGGCGGGAGGGCCACCGGGGAGCTGTTTTTT. This translates into CAWSVLGGRATGELFF.

V gene TRBV5-1 combines with J gene TRBJ2-7, with 13 bases matching TRBD2. V trimming: 3 bases; J trimming: 4 bases; junction bases outside the gene matches: 7. Per the germline V gene, CDR1 is SGHRS and CDR2 is YFSETQ. The CDR3 contains 16 residues. CDR3 nucleotides: TGCGCCAGCAGCTACCGACTAGCGGGAGGATCTTACGAGCAGTACTTC. Protein product: CASSYRLAGGSYEQYF.

This chain joins TRBV13 and TRBJ2-5; D call uncertain. The J call may be mistaken, given a closer DNA end match to TRBJ2-1. From germline, CDR1 is PRHDT and CDR2 FYEKMQ (reference sequence). There are 14 residues in the CDR3. The CDR3 is CASSLVRATNEQFF. The CDR3 region has the DNA TGTGCCAGCAGCTTAGTTCGGGCTACCAATGAGCAGTTCTTC.

This clonotype was counted between two and nine times. The chain has TRBV20-1 and TRBJ1-1; 7 bases align to TRBD1. The CDR3 loop spans 12 amino acids. CDR1 is DFQATT and CDR2 is SNEGSKA in the germline V gene (reference sequence). Trimming took 4 bases from V and 5 from J; bases not matched to a gene: 4. CDR3 in amino acids: CSAKGQPTEAFF. DNA for the CDR3: TGCAGTGCTAAGGGACAGCCTACTGAAGCTTTCTTT.

For this clonotype: Its ends do not fully match the called genes, so a read error is possible. The chain couples TRBV6-5 to TRBJ2-1; no clear D. The CDR3 sequence is 15 residues long. Per the germline V gene, CDR1 is MNHEY and CDR2 is SVGAGI. CDR3 region: CASTKHRSSYNEQFF. CDR3 DNA sequence: TGTGCCAGCACCAAACACCGGAGCTCCTACAATGAACAGTTCTTC.

This clonotype occurred a few times. The chain has TRBV12-3 or TRBV12-4 and TRBJ1-1; D unclear. The CDR3 is made up of 11 amino acids. The ends were cut back, 3 bases at V and 11 bases at J, with 10 bases in the middle. The CDR3: CASSFGSMAFF. CDR3 bases: TGTGCCAGCAGTTTCGGATCGATGGCTTTCTTT.

This clonotype turned up a few times. The chain combines TRBV3-1 with TRBJ1-4; D is unclear. Trimming took 5 bases from V and 5 from J, leaving 12 bases between them. This CDR3 is 14 amino acids long. Per germline, CDR1 LGHDT and CDR2 YNNKEL (reference sequence). The CDR3 is CASSFRALNEKLFF. The CDR3 region has the DNA TGTGCCAGCAGCTTCCGGGCCCTGAATGAAAAACTGTTTTTT.

This clonotype turned up a few times. The rearrangement links TRBV20-1 to TRBJ2-7; D unclear. Germline CDR1 reads DFQATT; CDR2 reads SNEGSKA (reference sequence). The CDR3 runs to 12 residues. Trimming took off 3 bases at V and 4 bases at J, with 10 bases between the two ends. CDR3 amino acids: CSARSGVYEQYF. CDR3 coding DNA: TGCAGTGCTAGGAGTGGGGTTTACGAGCAGTACTTC.

This clonotype occurred a few times. This rearrangement joins TRBV12-3 or TRBV12-4 to TRBJ2-7, with D perhaps matching TRBD1 (5 bases). Deletions cut 8 bases from V and 4 bases from J, with 9 bases between. The CDR3 consists of 11 residues. CDR3 bases: TGTGCCAGCGGACACAATTACGAGCAGTACTTC. It encodes CASGHNYEQYF.

The gene calls are TRBV20-1 and TRBJ2-3, with D uncertain. This CDR3 is 13 amino acids long. Trimming removed 1 base at V and 0 bases at J, with 5 bases between. The germline gives CDR1 DFQATT, CDR2 SNEGSKA (reference sequence). The CDR3 here is CSARVPSTDTQYF. The CDR3 coding sequence is TGCAGTGCTAGAGTGCCTAGCACAGATACGCAGTATTTT.

This sequence joins TRBV20-1 and TRBJ2-6; 7 bases fit TRBD1. The CDR3 totals 17 residues. CDR1 is DFQATT and CDR2 is SNEGSKA in the germline V gene (reference sequence). V shed 2 bases, J shed 1 base, and the junction held 8 bases outside the gene matches. Here the CDR3 DNA reads TGCAGTGCTAGACAGACAGGGCCAACTTCTGGGGCCAACGTCCTGACTTTC. The encoded protein is CSARQTGPTSGANVLTF.